The present T cell receptor beta chain was sequenced within a study of T cells after yellow fever vaccination (dated by TCRdb to between 2018 and 2021). Context from the whole study: The SMART-Seq v4 Ultra Low Input RNA kit was used to prepare libraries from fractions with low cell numbers. To follow T-cell clones before and after both primary and booster YFV17D yellow fever vaccination, bulk TCR alpha and beta repertoires underwent longitudinal sequencing. Two healthy male donors made up the cohort, one aged 18 to 29 years and the other aged 30 to 40 years. Blood was collected at multiple timepoints before and after primary and secondary immunization, and bulk PBMC replicates and cell subsets were isolated. Broader findings and caveats from the paper: A small share of clonotypes was detected in both CD4 and CD8 compartments, with the overlap likely arising from convergent recombination. Because abundant contaminating clonotypes from the bulk population could be contained in FACS-sorted repertoires, computational filtering was required. The secondary T-cell response was found to be weaker but faster than the primary response, with a peak reached on day 5 rather than on day 15. Because only two donors were included in the study, the extent to which the findings can be generalized is limited. Most clones expanded after primary vaccination were re-detected after the booster (96% of CD4 and about nine tenths of CD8), suggesting broad memory maintenance.

This clonotype was detected only a few times. No antigen is known for it. The input lacks base qualities; no much larger clone sits a single base away. The CDR3 contains 12 residues, cysteine and phenylalanine counted. Only the CDR3 part of the read is kept: 36 bases, read in frame from the first base. CDR1 and CDR2, per the germline V gene (reference sequence), are LGHDT and YNNKEL. A distance of 11 bases separates the germline ends of V and J, which lose 10 bases and 4 bases respectively. Synthesis of TCR cDNA relied on 5'RACE template switching, a step that introduced a universal primer site along with unique molecular identifiers. cDNA synthesis was primed from both the TCR alpha and TCR beta constant segments. Library amplification used two PCR steps, and the second PCR step added sample barcodes and sequencing adapters. Sequencing of libraries was done on Illumina HiSeq 2500 (2x100 bp) or NovaSeq (2x150 bp). The authors' analysis ran thus. Reads were demultiplexed and collapsed into UMI consensus sequences with MIGEC, and V(D)J alignment was performed with MiXCR. Vaccine-responding clonotypes were defined with edgeR using replicate PBMC samples, requiring FDR below 0.01 and a log2 fold change above 5 up to day 15. CD4 or CD8 identity was assigned to each bulk clonotype according to whether the clonotype was present at higher abundance in the sequenced CD4 repertoire or the sequenced CD8 repertoire. TCRdb reanalyzed the raw reads on its own, using fastp at Q25 for trimming and MiXCR for clone calling, and kept in-frame beta chains. Duplicate CDR3 protein sequences are folded into a single record with the most common DNA and genes. These V and J calls rely on TCRdb rather than the paper's analysis. This sample holds about 630,000 distinct CDR3 sequences; over 9% were observed only once. The biggest ten clones account for 15% of the sample.

In light of the paper, this sample's treatment or condition label describes: live attenuated yellow fever vaccine strain. At each blood-draw timepoint, two biological replicates of bulk PBMCs were collected. A standard Ficoll-Paque protocol was used to isolate PBMCs from peripheral blood. RNA was extracted with TriZol from bulk PBMCs, CD4 and CD8 fractions, and dextramer-positive and dextramer-negative fractions. Here the chain combines TRBV3-1 and TRBJ2-1; the D gene is possibly TRBD2, with 5 bases matching. Specimen: PBMCs, collected on the day of the yellow fever booster vaccination. This clonotype was sampled from a man aged 30 to 45 who received the YFV17D yellow fever vaccine. The CDR3 region: CATRDIYNEQFF. The nucleotide sequence reads as follows: TGTGCCACCCGGGATATATACAATGAGCAGTTCTTC.